The rows below give T cell receptor beta chains drawn from one sample of a study of cytomegalovirus exposure and HLA in healthy donors. The assay was immunoSEQ multiplex PCR, and TCRdb's table has in-frame clones only and misses some. The table shows 65,000 to 85,000 clones, with 85% to 95% occurring only once. Sequences were obtained from PBMCs. The origin of the receptors is a young woman in good health and CMV-seronegative. Both conserved end residues are part of each CDR3. The D gene is left open where the match is weak. Clone size is stated in some rows and not others, as once, few, many or a class when expanded.

cdr3_nt cdr3_aa clone_size j_call d_call v_call
TGTGCCAGCTCACCACCTGGTCGGAGAAGCTACGAGCAGTACTTC CASSPPGRRSYEQYF - TRBJ2-7 - TRBV18
TGCAGCGTCGCCCCTCCGGGACAGATCTACGAGCAGTACTTC CSVAPPGQIYEQYF - TRBJ2-7 TRBD1 TRBV29-1
TGTGCCAGCAGCTGGGGACAGATGAACACTGAAGCTTTCTTT CASSWGQMNTEAFF - TRBJ1-1 TRBD1 TRBV7-2
TGCGCCAGCAGGAAGAGCGGAGACTTACGAAAAGAGCAGTACTTC CASRKSGDLRKEQYF - TRBJ2-7 - TRBV4-1
TGCGCCAGCAGTGAGTCCGACAGGGGAGGCACTGAAGCTTTCTTT CASSESDRGGTEAFF - TRBJ1-1 TRBD1 TRBV10-1
TGCGCCAGCAGTGAGCCGGACAGGCCGGTTGAGCAGTTCTTC CASSEPDRPVEQFF - TRBJ2-1 TRBD1 TRBV10-2
TGTGCCAGCAGACTTCATGGGACTAGCGGGGGGTACAATGAGCAGTTCTTC CASRLHGTSGGYNEQFF - TRBJ2-1 TRBD2 TRBV7-2
TGTGCCAGCAGTTACACCCCCAGTCGTCGTTTGTACTTC CASSYTPSRRLYF - TRBJ2-7 - TRBV6-5
TGTGCCAGCAGCTTAAGCGCGGGAGGGACCACAGATACGCAGTATTTT CASSLSAGGTTDTQYF - TRBJ2-3 TRBD2 TRBV7-9
TGTGCCAGCAGCTTAGCATCGCCTACCCACACCGGGGAGCTGTTTTTT CASSLASPTHTGELFF - TRBJ2-2 - TRBV7-2
TGTGCTAGTGGTTCGTTTACCGGGACAGCCTATGGCTACACCTTC CASGSFTGTAYGYTF once TRBJ1-2 TRBD1 TRBV12-5
TGTGCCAGTAAGGAGGCTGGTAGCTCCTACGAGCAGTACTTC CASKEAGSSYEQYF - TRBJ2-7 - TRBV19
TGTGCCAGCAGTGAAATTATACGGGGGGGCAGGGGATTCCAAGAGACCCAGTACTTC CASSEIIRGGRGFQETQYF - TRBJ2-5 TRBD2 TRBV6-1
TGCGCCAGCAGCCTCCGGGACAGGGGGACCTCTGGAAACACCATATATTTT CASSLRDRGTSGNTIYF - TRBJ1-3 TRBD1 TRBV5-1
TGTGCCAGCAGTTTTGACCGACAGGGCAATGAGCAGTTCTTC CASSFDRQGNEQFF - TRBJ2-1 TRBD1 TRBV27
TGTGCCAGCACCTTGGGACACCTCACAAATGAGCAGTTCTTC CASTLGHLTNEQFF - TRBJ2-1 - TRBV28
TGTGCCTGGTTGAGGGTCCCTGGGGCCAACGTCCTGACTTTC CAWLRVPGANVLTF - TRBJ2-6 - TRBV30
TGTGCCAGCAGCTTAGAGGACTGGGCCTACGAGCAGTACTTC CASSLEDWAYEQYF - TRBJ2-7 - TRBV7-2
TGTGCCAGTAGTGTCCTTGGGAGCGGGGGTTACTACGAGCAGTACTTC CASSVLGSGGYYEQYF - TRBJ2-7 TRBD2 TRBV19
TGTGCCAGCAGCGTAGCAGGACAGGGAGAGGCAGATACGCAGTATTTT CASSVAGQGEADTQYF - TRBJ2-3 TRBD1 TRBV9
TGTGCCATCAGTAACTCCGGGAGCTCGTACGGGCAGTACTTC CAISNSGSSYGQYF - TRBJ2-7 - TRBV10-3
TGTGCCAGCAGGCGAGGCAGCTACGAGCAGTACTTC CASRRGSYEQYF few TRBJ2-7 - TRBV6-5
TGTGCCAGCACCCGGGACAGGGGAATTCAGCCCCAGCATTTT CASTRDRGIQPQHF - TRBJ1-5 TRBD1 TRBV28
TGTGCCAGCAGGAGGGGGACTAGCGGTTCCTACGAGCAGTACTTC CASRRGTSGSYEQYF - TRBJ2-7 TRBD2 TRBV7-2
TGTGCCAGTCTGGACAGGGGGGAAGGCTACACCTTC CASLDRGEGYTF - TRBJ1-2 TRBD1 TRBV19
TGTGCCAGCAGTGGCGGGACTAGCGGGAGGTTCGAGCAGTACTTC CASSGGTSGRFEQYF once TRBJ2-7 TRBD2 TRBV2
TGCGCCAGCAGCTCGACCGGGACAGGGACGGCTATCACCTTC CASSSTGTGTAITF - TRBJ1-2 TRBD1 TRBV5-1
TGTGCCAGTAGCCTACAGGGCGGGAGCTACGAGCAGTACTTC CASSLQGGSYEQYF - TRBJ2-7 - TRBV19
TGTGCCATGGGGGGCGAGCAGTACTTC CAMGGEQYF - TRBJ2-7 - TRBV2
TGTGCCAGCAGACGTCCGGGACACCCAGGTTATGGCTACACCTTC CASRRPGHPGYGYTF - TRBJ1-2 - TRBV5-6
TGTGCCAGCCTTGGGGGCTGGAACACTGAAGCTTTCTTT CASLGGWNTEAFF - TRBJ1-1 - TRBV2
TGTGCCAGCAGCAGACAGGGGTATAGCAATCAGCCCCAGCATTTT CASSRQGYSNQPQHF - TRBJ1-5 TRBD1 TRBV7-2
TGTGCCAGCAGCCAAGACTCTTCGTTTCTCGATGAGCAGTTCTTC CASSQDSSFLDEQFF - TRBJ2-1 - TRBV14
TGCGCCAGCAGCCCCGGAGGTAGCGGTTACACCGGGGAGCTGTTTTTT CASSPGGSGYTGELFF - TRBJ2-2 - TRBV5-1
TGTGCCAGCGGGGGGGAGGGTTACGAGCAGTACTTC CASGGEGYEQYF - TRBJ2-7 TRBD2 TRBV28
TGTGCCAGCGTGGACAGGACCAACTATGGCTACACCTTC CASVDRTNYGYTF - TRBJ1-2 TRBD1 TRBV28
TGCGCCAGCAGCCCAACGGGCGGGGGGGCGAATGAGCAGTTCTTC CASSPTGGGANEQFF - TRBJ2-1 TRBD2 TRBV5-1
TGTGCCACCAGAGTCACAGGGGGCGGAGCAGATACGCAGTATTTT CATRVTGGGADTQYF - TRBJ2-3 TRBD1 TRBV7-8
TGCAGCGTTGGGTTAGCGGGGGGGTCCAGTGAGACCCAGTACTTC CSVGLAGGSSETQYF - TRBJ2-5 TRBD2 TRBV29-1
TGTGCCAGCAGCCTAGGGACACTGAGCTCCTACGAGCAGTACTTC CASSLGTLSSYEQYF - TRBJ2-7 - TRBV11-2
TGTGCCAGCAGACAGGGGGCGATTGGGTGGACAGATACGCAGTATTTT CASRQGAIGWTDTQYF - TRBJ2-3 TRBD1 TRBV11-2
TGTGCCAGCCCTAGGGACAGCGATAATGAAAAACTGTTTTTT CASPRDSDNEKLFF - TRBJ1-4 TRBD1 TRBV27
TGTGCCATCAGTGAGTCTGGGGTTAGCGGGAAAGAGACCCAGTACTTC CAISESGVSGKETQYF - TRBJ2-5 TRBD2 TRBV10-3
TGTGCCAGTAGACAACTCCCTAGCTCTGGAAACACCATATATTTT CASRQLPSSGNTIYF - TRBJ1-3 - TRBV19
TGTGCCAGCAGCAAATCGACCCGAGGGTATGAGCAGTTCTTC CASSKSTRGYEQFF - TRBJ2-1 - TRBV21-1
TGTGCCACCAGCAGAGAGACCCGGGGGGTCGATGGCTACACCTTC CATSRETRGVDGYTF - TRBJ1-2 - TRBV15
TGTGCCAGCAGCTTAGCTTGGGGCGGCACATACGAGCAGTACTTC CASSLAWGGTYEQYF - TRBJ2-7 - TRBV7-2
TGTGCCAGCAGCTTGGGAGGCTACGAGCAGTACTTC CASSLGGYEQYF - TRBJ2-7 - TRBV5-4